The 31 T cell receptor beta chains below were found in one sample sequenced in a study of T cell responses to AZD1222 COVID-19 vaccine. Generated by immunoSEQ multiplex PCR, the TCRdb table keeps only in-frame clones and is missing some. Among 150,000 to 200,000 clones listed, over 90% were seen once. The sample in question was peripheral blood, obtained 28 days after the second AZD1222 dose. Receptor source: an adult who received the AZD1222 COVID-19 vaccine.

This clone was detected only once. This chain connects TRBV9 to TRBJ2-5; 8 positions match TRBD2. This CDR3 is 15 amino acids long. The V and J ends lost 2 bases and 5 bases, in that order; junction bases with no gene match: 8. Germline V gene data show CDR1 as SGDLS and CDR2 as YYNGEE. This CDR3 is CASSVAGGLAETQYF. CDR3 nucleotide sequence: TGTGCCAGCAGCGTCGCGGGGGGCTTAGCGGAGACCCAGTACTTC. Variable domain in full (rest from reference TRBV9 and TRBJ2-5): DSGVTQTPKHLITATGQRVTLRCSPRSGDLSVYWYQQSLDQGLQFLIQYYNGEERAKGNILERFSAQQFPDLHSELNLSSLELGDSALYFCASSVAGGLAETQYFGPGTRLLVL.

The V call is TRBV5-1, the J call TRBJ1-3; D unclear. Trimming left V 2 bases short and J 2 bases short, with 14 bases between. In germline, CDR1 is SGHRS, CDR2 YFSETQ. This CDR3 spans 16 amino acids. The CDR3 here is CASSLGETVPGNTIYF. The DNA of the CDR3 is TGCGCCAGCAGCTTAGGTGAGACGGTACCTGGAAACACCATATATTTT.

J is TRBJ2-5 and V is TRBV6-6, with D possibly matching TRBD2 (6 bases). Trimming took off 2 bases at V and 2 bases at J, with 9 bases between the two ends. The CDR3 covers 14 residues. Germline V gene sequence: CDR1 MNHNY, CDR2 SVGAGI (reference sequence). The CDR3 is CASSYPGEQETQYF. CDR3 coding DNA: TGTGCCAGCAGTTACCCGGGGGAACAAGAGACCCAGTACTTC.

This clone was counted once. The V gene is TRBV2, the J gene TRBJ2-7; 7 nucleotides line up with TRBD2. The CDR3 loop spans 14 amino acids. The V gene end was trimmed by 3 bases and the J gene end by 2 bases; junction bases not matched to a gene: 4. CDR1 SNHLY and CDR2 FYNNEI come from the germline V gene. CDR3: CASSERGFPYEQYF. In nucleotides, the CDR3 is TGTGCCAGCAGTGAGCGGGGGTTCCCCTACGAGCAGTACTTC.

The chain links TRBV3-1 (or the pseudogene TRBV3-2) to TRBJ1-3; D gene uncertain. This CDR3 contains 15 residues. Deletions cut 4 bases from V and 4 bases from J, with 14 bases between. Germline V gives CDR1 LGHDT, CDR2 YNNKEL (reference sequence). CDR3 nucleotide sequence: TGTGCCAGCAGCCCCCTCCTCGGGTCGGGAAACACCATATATTTT. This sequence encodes CASSPLLGSGNTIYF.

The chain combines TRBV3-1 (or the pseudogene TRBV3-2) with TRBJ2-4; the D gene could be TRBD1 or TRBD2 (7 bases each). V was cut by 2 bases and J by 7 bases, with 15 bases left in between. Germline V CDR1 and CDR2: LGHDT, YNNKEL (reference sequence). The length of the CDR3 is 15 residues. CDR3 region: CASSQRQGGGNIQYF. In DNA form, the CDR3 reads TGTGCCAGCAGCCAAAGACAGGGAGGGGGGAACATTCAGTACTTC.

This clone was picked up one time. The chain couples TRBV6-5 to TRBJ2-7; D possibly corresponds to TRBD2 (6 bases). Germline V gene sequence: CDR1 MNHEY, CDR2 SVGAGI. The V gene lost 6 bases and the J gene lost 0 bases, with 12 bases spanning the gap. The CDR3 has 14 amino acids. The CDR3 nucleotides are TGTGCCAGCAGGTCCGGGACTCCCTCCTACGAGCAGTACTTC. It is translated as CASRSGTPSYEQYF.

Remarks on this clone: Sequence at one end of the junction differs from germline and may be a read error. The CDR3 loop is CASRPGTENSYEQYF. CDR3 sequence (DNA): TGTGCTAGCAGGCCCGGGACAGAAAATTCCTACGAGCAGTACTTC. V gene TRBV6-6 combines with J gene TRBJ2-7; 7 positions agree with TRBD1. CDR3 length: 15 amino acids. Germline-derived CDR1 and CDR2 are MNHNY and SVGAGI (reference sequence).

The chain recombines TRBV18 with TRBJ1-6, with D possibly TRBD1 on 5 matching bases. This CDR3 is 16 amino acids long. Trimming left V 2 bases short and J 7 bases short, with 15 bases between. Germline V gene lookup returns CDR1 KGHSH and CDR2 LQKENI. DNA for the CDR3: TGTGCCAGCTCACCATCCTCATCACGGGGCAATTCACCCCTCCACTTT. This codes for CASSPSSSRGNSPLHF.

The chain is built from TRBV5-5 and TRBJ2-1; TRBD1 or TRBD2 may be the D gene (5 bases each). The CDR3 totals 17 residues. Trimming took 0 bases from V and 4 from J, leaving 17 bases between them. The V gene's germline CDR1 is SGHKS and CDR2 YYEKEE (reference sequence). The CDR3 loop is CASSLAEGRRLYNEQFF. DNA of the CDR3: TGTGCCAGCAGCTTGGCCGAGGGGAGAAGACTATACAATGAGCAGTTCTTC.

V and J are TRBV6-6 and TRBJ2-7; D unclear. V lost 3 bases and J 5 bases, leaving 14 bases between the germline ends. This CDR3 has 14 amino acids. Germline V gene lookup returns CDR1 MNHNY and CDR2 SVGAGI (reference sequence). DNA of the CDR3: TGTGCCAGCAGTTATGGGCAGCCCCCAAACGAGCAGTACTTC. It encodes CASSYGQPPNEQYF.

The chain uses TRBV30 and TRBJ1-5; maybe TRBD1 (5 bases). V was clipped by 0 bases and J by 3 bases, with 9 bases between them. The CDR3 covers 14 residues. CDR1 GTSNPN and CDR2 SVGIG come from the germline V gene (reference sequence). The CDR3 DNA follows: TGTGCCTGGAGTGTAGGGGCAGACAATCAGCCCCAGCATTTT. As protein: CAWSVGADNQPQHF.

Written as DNA, the CDR3 is TGTGCCAGCAGCTCTTACAGGGGGCGCGGGGACACCGGGGAGCTGTTTTTT. It specifies CASSSYRGRGDTGELFF. This chain joins TRBV3-1 (or the pseudogene TRBV3-2) and TRBJ2-2, with 9 bases identical to TRBD1. CDR1 and CDR2 from the germline V gene are LGHDT and YNNKEL (reference sequence). Trimming took 5 bases from V and 3 from J; bases not matched to a gene: 10. The CDR3 sequence is 17 residues long.

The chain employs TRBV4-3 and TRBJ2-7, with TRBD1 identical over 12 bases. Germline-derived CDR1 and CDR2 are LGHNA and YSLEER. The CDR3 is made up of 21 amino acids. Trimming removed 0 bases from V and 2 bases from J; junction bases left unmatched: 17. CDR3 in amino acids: CASSQEEWGSTGQGAPYEQYF. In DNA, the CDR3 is TGCGCCAGCAGCCAAGAAGAGTGGGGTTCAACGGGACAGGGGGCTCCCTACGAGCAGTACTTC.

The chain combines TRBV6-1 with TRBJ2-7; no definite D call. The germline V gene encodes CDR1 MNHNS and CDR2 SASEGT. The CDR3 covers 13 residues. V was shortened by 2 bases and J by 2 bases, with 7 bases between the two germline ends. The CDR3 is CASSEQETYEQYF. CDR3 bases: TGTGCCAGCAGTGAACAGGAAACCTACGAGCAGTACTTC.

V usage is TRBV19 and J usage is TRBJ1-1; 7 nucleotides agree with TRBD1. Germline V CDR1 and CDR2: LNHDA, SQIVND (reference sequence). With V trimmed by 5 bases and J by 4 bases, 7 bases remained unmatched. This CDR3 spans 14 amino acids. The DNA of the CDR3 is TGTGCCAGTAGTGCGGACAGGTGGAGCACTGAAGCTTTCTTT. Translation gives CASSADRWSTEAFF.

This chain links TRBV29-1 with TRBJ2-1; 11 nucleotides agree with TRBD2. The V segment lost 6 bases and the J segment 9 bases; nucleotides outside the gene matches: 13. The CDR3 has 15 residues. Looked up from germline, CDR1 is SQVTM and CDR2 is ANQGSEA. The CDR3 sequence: CSVSRKLAGEAEQFF. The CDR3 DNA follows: TGCAGCGTGTCCCGAAAACTAGCGGGAGAGGCTGAGCAGTTCTTC.

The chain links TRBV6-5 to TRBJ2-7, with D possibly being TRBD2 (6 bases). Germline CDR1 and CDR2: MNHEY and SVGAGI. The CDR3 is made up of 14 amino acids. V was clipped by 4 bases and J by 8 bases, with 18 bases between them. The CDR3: CASSSRDSPWKQYF. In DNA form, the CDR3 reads TGTGCCAGCAGTTCACGGGACTCCCCCTGGAAGCAGTACTTC.

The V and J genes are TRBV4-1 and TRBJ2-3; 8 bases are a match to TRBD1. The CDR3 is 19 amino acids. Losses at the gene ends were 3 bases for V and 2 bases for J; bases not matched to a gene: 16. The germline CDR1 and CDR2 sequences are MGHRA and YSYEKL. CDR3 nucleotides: TGCGCCAGCAGCCAGGTGCCCAGGGGGCTAGCGAGACCCACAGATACGCAGTATTTT. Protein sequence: CASSQVPRGLARPTDTQYF.

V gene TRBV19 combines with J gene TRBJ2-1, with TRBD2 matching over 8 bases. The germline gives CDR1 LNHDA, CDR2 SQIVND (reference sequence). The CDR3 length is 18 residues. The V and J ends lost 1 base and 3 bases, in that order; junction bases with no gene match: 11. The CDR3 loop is CASSIGVYLLADYNEQFF. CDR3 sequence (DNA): TGTGCCAGTAGTATAGGGGTTTATTTACTAGCGGACTACAATGAGCAGTTCTTC.

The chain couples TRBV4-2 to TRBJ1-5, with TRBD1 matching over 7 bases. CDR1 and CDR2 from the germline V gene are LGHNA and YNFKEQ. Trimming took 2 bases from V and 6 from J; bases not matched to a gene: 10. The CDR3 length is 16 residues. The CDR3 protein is CASSQIGDRVAQPQHF. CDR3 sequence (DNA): TGTGCCAGCAGCCAAATAGGAGACAGGGTAGCTCAGCCCCAGCATTTT.

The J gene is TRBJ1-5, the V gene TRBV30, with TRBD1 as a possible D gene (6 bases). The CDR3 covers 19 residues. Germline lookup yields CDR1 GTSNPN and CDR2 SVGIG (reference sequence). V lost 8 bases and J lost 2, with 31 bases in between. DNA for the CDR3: TGTGCCCTCCCCTCCCGACAGGACCTCTTGCTATGGTGCAATCAGCCCCAGCATTTT. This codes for CALPSRQDLLLWCNQPQHF.

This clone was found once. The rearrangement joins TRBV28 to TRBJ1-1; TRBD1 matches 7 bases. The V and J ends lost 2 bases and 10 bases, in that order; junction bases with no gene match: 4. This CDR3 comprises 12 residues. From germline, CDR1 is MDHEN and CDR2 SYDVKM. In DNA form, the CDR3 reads TGTGCCAGCAGTTTAGATAGACAGGGAGCTTTCTTT. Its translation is CASSLDRQGAFF. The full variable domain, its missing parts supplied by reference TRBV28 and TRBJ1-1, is DVKVTQSSRYLVKRTGEKVFLECVQDMDHENMFWYRQDPGLGLRLIYFSYDVKMKEKGDIPEGYSVSREKKERFSLILESASTNQTSMYLCASSLDRQGAFFGQGTRLTVV.

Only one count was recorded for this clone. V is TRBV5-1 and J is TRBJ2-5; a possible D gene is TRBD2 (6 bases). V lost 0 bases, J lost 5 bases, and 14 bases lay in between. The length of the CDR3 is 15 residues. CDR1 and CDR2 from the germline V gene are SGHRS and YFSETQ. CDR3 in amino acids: CASSLGGGAVETQYF. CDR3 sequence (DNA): TGCGCCAGCAGCTTGGGTGGAGGGGCGGTGGAGACCCAGTACTTC.

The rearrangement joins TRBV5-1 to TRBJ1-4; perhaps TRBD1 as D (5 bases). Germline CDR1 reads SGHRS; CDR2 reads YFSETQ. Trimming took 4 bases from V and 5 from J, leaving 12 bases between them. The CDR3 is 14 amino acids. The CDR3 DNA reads TGCGCCAGCAGCCGGGGACCGTCAAATGAAAAACTGTTTTTT. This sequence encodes CASSRGPSNEKLFF.

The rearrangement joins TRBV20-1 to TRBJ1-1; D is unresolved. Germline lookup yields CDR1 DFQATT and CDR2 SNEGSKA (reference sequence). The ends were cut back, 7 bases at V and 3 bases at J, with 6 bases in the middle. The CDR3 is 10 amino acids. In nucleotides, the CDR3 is TGCAGTGGTCAGTACACTGAAGCTTTCTTT. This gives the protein CSGQYTEAFF.

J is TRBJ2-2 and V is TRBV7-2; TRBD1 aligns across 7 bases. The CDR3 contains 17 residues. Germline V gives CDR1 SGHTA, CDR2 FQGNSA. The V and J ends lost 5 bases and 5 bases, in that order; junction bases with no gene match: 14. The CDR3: CASSPIPDRLGTGELFF. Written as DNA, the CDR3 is TGTGCCAGCAGCCCAATCCCGGACAGGTTAGGGACCGGGGAGCTGTTTTTT.

Here the CDR3 reads CASSLGGQGNGYTF. CDR3 DNA: TGTGCCAGCAGCTTAGGTGGACAGGGTAATGGCTACACCTTC. V is TRBV7-9 and J is TRBJ1-2; 8 bases map to TRBD1. Trimming took 1 base from V and 6 from J; bases not matched to a gene: 4. The CDR3 covers 14 residues. The germline CDR1 and CDR2 sequences are SEHNR and FQNEAQ (reference sequence).

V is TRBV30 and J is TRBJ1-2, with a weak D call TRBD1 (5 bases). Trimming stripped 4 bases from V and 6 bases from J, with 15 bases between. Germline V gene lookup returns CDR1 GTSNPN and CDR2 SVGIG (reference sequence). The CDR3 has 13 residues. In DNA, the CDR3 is TGTGCCTGGACCTTAGGGGCCGGAGATGGCTACACCTTC. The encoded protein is CAWTLGAGDGYTF.

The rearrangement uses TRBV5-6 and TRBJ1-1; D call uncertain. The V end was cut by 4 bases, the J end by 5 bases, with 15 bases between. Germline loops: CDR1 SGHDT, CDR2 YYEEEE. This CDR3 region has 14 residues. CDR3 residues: CASSGIGRITEAFF. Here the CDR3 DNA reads TGTGCCAGCAGCGGGATAGGGAGAATAACTGAAGCTTTCTTT. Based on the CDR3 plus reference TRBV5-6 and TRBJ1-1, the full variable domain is DAGVTQSPTHLIKTRGQQVTLRCSPKSGHDTVSWYQQALGQGPQFIFQYYEEEERQRGNFPDRFSGHQFPNYSSELNVNALLLGDSALYLCASSGIGRITEAFFGQGTRLTVV.

CDR3 DNA: TGTGCCAGCAGCCGAAGTATCGAGACAGGAGCTAATTCACCCCTCCACTTT. This sequence encodes CASSRSIETGANSPLHF. The gene calls are TRBV11-2 and TRBJ1-6, with D perhaps TRBD1 (6 bases). The V end lost 5 bases, the J end lost 6 bases, and 20 bases lay between the germline ends. Per the germline V gene, CDR1 is SGHAT and CDR2 is FQNNGV. This CDR3 has 17 amino acids.